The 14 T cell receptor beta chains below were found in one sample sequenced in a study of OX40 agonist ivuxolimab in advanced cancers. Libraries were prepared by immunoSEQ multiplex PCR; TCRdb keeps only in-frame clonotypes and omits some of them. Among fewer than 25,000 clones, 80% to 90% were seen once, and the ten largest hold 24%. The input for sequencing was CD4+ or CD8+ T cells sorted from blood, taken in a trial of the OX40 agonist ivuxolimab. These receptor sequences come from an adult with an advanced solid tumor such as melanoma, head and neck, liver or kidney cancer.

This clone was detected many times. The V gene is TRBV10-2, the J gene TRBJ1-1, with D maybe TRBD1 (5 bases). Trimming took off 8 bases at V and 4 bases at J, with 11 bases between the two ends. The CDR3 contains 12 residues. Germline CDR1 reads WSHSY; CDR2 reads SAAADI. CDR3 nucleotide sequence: TGCGCCAGCGTTGCGCAGGGCACTGAAGCTTTCTTT. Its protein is CASVAQGTEAFF.

The CDR3 DNA is TGTGCCAGCAGCTTAGTTTATTGGGAAGGAGCTTTCTTT. Its translation is CASSLVYWEGAFF. The V call is TRBV7-3, the J call TRBJ1-1; D call uncertain. The CDR3 totals 13 residues. Trimming removed 2 bases from V and 10 bases from J, with 14 bases in between. Looked up from germline, CDR1 is SGHTA and CDR2 is FQGTGA.

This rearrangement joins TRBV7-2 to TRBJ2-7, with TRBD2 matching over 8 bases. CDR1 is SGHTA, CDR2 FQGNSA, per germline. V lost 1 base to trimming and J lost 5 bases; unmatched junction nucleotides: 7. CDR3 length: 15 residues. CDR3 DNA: TGTGCCAGCAGCTTAGGAGTCGGGGGGGCCGACGAGCAGTACTTC. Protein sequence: CASSLGVGGADEQYF.

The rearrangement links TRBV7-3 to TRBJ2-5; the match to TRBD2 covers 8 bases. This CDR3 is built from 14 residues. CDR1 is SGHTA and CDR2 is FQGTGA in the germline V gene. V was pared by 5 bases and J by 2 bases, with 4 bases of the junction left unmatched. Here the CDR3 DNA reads TGTGCCAGCAGCCCGGGGGGGAAACAAGAGACCCAGTACTTC. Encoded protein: CASSPGGKQETQYF.

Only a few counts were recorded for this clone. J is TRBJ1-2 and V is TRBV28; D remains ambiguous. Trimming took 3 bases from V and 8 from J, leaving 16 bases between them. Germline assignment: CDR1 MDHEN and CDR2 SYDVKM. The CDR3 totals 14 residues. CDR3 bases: TGTGCCAGCAGTTTCAGGTTGGTAGCGATGGGCTACACCTTC. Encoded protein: CASSFRLVAMGYTF.

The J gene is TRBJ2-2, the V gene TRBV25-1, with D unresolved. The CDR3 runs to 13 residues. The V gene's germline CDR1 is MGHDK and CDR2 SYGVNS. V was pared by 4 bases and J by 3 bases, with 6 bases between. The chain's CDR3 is CASSVTDTGELFF. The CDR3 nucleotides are TGTGCCAGCAGTGTAACGGACACCGGGGAGCTGTTTTTT.

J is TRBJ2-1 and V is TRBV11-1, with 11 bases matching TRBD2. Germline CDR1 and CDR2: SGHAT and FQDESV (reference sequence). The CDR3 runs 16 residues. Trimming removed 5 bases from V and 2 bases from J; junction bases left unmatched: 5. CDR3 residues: CASSPSSGGAYNEQFF. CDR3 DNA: TGTGCCAGCAGCCCCAGTAGCGGGGGGGCCTACAATGAGCAGTTCTTC.

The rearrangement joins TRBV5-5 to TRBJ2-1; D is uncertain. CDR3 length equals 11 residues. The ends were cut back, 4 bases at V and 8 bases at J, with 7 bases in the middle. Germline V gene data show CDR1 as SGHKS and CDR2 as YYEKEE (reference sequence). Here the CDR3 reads CASSPSDEQFF. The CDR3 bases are TGTGCCAGCAGCCCTTCGGATGAGCAGTTCTTC. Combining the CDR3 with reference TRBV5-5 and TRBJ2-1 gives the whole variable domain DAGVTQSPTHLIKTRGQQVTLRCSPISGHKSVSWYQQVLGQGPQFIFQYYEKEERGRGNFPDRFSARQFPNYSSELNVNALLLGDSALYLCASSPSDEQFFGPGTRLTVL.

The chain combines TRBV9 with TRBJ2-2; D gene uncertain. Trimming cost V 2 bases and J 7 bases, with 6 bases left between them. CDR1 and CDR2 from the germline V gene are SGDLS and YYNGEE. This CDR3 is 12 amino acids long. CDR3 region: CASSVSYGELFF. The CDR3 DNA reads TGTGCCAGCAGCGTGTCCTACGGGGAGCTGTTTTTT.

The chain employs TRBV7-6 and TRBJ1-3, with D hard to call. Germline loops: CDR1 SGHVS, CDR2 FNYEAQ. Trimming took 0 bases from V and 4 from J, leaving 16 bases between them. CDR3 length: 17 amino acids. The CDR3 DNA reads TGTGCCAGCAGCTTAGCCGCCCCTGGGTCTCCCGGAAACACCATATATTTT. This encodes CASSLAAPGSPGNTIYF.

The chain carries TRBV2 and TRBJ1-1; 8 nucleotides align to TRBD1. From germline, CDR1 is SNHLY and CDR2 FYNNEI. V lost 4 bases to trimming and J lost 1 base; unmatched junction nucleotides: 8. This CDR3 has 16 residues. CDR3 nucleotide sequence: TGTGCCAGCAGTGGTGATAGGACAGGGAAGAACACTGAAGCTTTCTTT. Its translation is CASSGDRTGKNTEAFF.

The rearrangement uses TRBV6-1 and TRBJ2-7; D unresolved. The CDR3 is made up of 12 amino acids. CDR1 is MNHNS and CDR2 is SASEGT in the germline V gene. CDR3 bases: TGTGCGATCACACTGGAAACCTACGAGCAGTACTTC. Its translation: CAITLETYEQYF.

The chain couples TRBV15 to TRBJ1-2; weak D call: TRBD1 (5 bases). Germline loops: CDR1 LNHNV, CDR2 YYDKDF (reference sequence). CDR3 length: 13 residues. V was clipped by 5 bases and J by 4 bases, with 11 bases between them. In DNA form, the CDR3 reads TGTGCCACCAGCGAGGGGATTGGCTATGGCTACACCTTC. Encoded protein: CATSEGIGYGYTF.

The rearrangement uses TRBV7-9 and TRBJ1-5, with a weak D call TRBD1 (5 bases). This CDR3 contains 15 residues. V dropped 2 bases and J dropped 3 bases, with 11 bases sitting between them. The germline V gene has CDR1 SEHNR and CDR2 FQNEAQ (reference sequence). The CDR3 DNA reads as TGTGCCAGCAGCTTATCGCAGGGTTCCAATCAGCCCCAGCATTTT. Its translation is CASSLSQGSNQPQHF.